Sequencing of this T cell receptor (beta chain) was carried out in a study of cytotoxic CD8 clonotypes in ibrutinib-treated CLL. This clone has only one observation. A much more abundant neighbour one base away suggests this may be a read error. Other DNA sequences of this sample code for an identical CDR3. Target depth was 1 in 200,000 to 1 in 1 million T cells, about 10x per clonotype. Sequenced by immunoSEQ multiplex PCR; TCRdb stores in-frame clones only, minus some. The repertoire includes some 200,000 clones, 60% to 80% of them detected once, and about 6.2% sits in the top ten. The CDR3 extends over 12 amino acids. In germline, CDR1 is SGHDT, CDR2 YYEEEE.

This rearrangement joins TRBV5-6 to TRBJ1-1; tentatively, D is TRBD1 (6 bases). The specimen was PBMCs, collected after 12 months of ibrutinib treatment. The TCR comes from a human donor with chronic lymphocytic leukemia. CDR3 region: CASSSGDTEAFF. The CDR3 region has the DNA TGTGCCAGCAGCTCAGGGGACACTGAAGCCTTCTTT.